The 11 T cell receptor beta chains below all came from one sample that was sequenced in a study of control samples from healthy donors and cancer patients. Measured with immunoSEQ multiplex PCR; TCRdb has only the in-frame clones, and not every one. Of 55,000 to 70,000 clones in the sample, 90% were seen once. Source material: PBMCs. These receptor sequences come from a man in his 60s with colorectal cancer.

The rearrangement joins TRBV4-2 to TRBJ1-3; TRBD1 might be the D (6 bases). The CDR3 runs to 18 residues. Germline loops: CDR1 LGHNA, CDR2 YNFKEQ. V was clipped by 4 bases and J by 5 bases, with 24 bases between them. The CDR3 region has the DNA TGTGCCAGCAGCCCTCAAGGGGGGACCGGGACATATAGAAACACCATATATTTT. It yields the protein CASSPQGGTGTYRNTIYF.

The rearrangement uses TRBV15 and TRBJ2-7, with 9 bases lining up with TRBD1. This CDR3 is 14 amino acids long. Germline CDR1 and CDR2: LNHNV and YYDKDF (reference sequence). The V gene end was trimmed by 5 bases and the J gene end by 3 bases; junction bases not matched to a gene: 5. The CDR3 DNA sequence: TGTGCCACCAGCTCTGACAGGGGGAACTACGAGCAGTACTTC. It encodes CATSSDRGNYEQYF.

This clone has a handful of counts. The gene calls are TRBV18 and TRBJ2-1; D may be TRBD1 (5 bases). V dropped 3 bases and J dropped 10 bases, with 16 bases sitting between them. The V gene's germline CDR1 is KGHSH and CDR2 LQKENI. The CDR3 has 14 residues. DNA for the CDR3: TGTGCCAGCTCACCTCGTCCCCAGGCAGGGGAGCAGTTCTTC. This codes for CASSPRPQAGEQFF.

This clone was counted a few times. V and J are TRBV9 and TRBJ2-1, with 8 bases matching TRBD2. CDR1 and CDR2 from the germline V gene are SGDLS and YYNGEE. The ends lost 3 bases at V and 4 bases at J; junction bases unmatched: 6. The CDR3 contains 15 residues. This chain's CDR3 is CASSASGGFYNEQFF. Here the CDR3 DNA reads TGTGCCAGCAGCGCGAGCGGGGGATTTTACAATGAGCAGTTCTTC. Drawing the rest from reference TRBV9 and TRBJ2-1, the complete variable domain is DSGVTQTPKHLITATGQRVTLRCSPRSGDLSVYWYQQSLDQGLQFLIQYYNGEERAKGNILERFSAQQFPDLHSELNLSSLELGDSALYFCASSASGGFYNEQFFGPGTRLTVL.

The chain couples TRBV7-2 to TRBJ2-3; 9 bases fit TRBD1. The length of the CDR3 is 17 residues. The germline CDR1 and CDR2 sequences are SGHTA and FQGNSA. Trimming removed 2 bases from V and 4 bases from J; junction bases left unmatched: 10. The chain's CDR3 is CASSLRFGTGTADTQYF. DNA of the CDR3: TGTGCCAGCAGCTTACGTTTCGGGACAGGGACTGCAGATACGCAGTATTTT.

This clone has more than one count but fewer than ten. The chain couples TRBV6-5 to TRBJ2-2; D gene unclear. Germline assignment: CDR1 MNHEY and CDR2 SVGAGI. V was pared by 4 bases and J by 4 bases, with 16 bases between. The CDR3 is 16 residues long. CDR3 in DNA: TGTGCCAGCAGTTGGGCAGAGGCCGTGAGCACCGGGGAGCTGTTTTTT. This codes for CASSWAEAVSTGELFF.

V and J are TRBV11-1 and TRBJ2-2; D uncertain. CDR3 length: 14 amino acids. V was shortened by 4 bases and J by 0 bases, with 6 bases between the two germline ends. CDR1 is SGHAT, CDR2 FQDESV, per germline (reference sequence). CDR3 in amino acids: CASSSHTNTGELFF. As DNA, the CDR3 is TGTGCCAGCAGCTCACATACGAACACCGGGGAGCTGTTTTTT. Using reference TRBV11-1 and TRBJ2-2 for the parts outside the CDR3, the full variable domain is EAEVAQSPRYKITEKSQAVAFWCDPISGHATLYWYRQILGQGPELLVQFQDESVVDDSQLPKDRFSAERLKGVDSTLKIQPAELGDSAMYLCASSSHTNTGELFFGEGSRLTVL.

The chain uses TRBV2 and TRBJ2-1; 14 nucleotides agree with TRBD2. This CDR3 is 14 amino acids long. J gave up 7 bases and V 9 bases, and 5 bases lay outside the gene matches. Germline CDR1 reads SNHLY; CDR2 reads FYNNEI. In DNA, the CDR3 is TGTGCCAGTAGACTAGCGGGGGGGCCTAATGAGCAGTTCTTC. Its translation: CASRLAGGPNEQFF.

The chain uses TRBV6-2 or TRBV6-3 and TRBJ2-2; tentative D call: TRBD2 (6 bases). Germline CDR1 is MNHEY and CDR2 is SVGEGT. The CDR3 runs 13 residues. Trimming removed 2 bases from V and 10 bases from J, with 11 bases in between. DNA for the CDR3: TGTGCCAGCAGTTACACGGGAGTGGCGGAGCTGTTTTTT. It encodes CASSYTGVAELFF.

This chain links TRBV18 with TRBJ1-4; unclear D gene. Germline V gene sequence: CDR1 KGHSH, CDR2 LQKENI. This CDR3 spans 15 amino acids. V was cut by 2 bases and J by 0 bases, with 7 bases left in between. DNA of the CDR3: TGTGCCAGCTCACCAGACACGGCAACTAATGAAAAACTGTTTTTT. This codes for CASSPDTATNEKLFF.

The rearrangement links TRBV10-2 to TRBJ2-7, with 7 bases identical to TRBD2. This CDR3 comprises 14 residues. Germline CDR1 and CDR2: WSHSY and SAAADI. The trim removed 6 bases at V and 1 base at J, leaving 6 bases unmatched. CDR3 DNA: TGCGCCAGCAGCCCAGCGGGGAGATCCTACGAGCAGTACTTC. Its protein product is CASSPAGRSYEQYF.